Shown below are 21 T cell receptor beta chains from a single sample sequenced in a study of OX40 agonist ivuxolimab in advanced cancers. Library generation was performed with the immunoSEQ multiplex PCR assay. TCRdb retrieved this table from immuneACCESS and kept in-frame rearrangements only. Not all clones are present; in checked studies, unresolved V genes account for under half, and no reason is known for the remainder. This sample holds some 71,000 clones; 91% were observed only once. 14% to 15% of the sample goes to the ten largest clones. Sample: CD4+ or CD8+ T cells sorted from blood, taken in a trial of the OX40 agonist ivuxolimab. The receptor set was obtained from an adult with an advanced solid tumor such as melanoma, head and neck, liver or kidney cancer.

CDR3 sequence (DNA): TGCGCCAGCAGCCAAGGGACAGGGTCGTGGGAGCAGTACTTC. Its translation: CASSQGTGSWEQYF. This chain connects TRBV4-3 to TRBJ2-7; 8 bases fit TRBD1. V shed 1 base, J shed 7 bases, and the junction held 6 bases outside the gene matches. The CDR3 length is 14 residues. Per the germline V gene, CDR1 is LGHNA and CDR2 is YSLEER.

The genes are TRBV29-1 and TRBJ2-1; 7 bases match TRBD2. The CDR3 runs 14 residues. J gave up 7 bases and V 1 base, and 7 bases lay outside the gene matches. Germline V gene sequence: CDR1 SQVTM, CDR2 ANQGSEA. CDR3 bases: TGCAGCGTTGAAGGCGGGAGAGCAGCTAATGAGCAGTTCTTC. Its translation: CSVEGGRAANEQFF.

The CDR3, as DNA: TGCAGCGGGACAGGCCAAGAGACCCAGTACTTC. It specifies CSGTGQETQYF. The genes are TRBV29-1 and TRBJ2-5, with 7 bases that match TRBD1. The junction had 0 bases not matched to a gene; V was cut back by 7 bases and J by 1 base. CDR1 is SQVTM, CDR2 ANQGSEA, per germline. The CDR3 consists of 11 residues. The full variable domain, in which reference TRBV29-1 and TRBJ2-5 provide the parts outside the CDR3, is SAVISQKPSRDICQRGTSLTIQCQVDSQVTMMFWYRQQPGQSLTLIATANQGSEATYESGFVIDKFPISRPNLTFSTLTVSNMSPEDSSIYLCSGTGQETQYFGPGTRLLVL.

The chain uses TRBV25-1 and TRBJ1-1; TRBD1 matches 9 bases. This CDR3 region has 15 residues. The V gene's germline CDR1 is MGHDK and CDR2 SYGVNS. The V segment lost 8 bases and the J segment 1 base; nucleotides outside the gene matches: 8. The DNA of the CDR3 is TGTGCCAGCCTTAACAGGGGGCAGACGAACACTGAAGCTTTCTTT. Translation: CASLNRGQTNTEAFF.

The chain links TRBV19 to TRBJ2-3; 7 nucleotides line up with TRBD1. Germline V gene sequence: CDR1 LNHDA, CDR2 SQIVND (reference sequence). This CDR3 spans 14 amino acids. The V gene end was trimmed by 4 bases and the J gene end by 2 bases; junction bases not matched to a gene: 3. CDR3 nucleotides: TGTGCCAGTAGTAAGGGGACAGCCACAGATACGCAGTATTTT. Its translation: CASSKGTATDTQYF.

V gene TRBV13 combines with J gene TRBJ1-5, with 8 bases aligning to TRBD1. With V trimmed by 0 bases and J by 9 bases, 4 bases remained unmatched. This CDR3 has 14 residues. The germline CDR1 and CDR2 sequences are PRHDT and FYEKMQ (reference sequence). The CDR3 sequence: CASSLGGQEGPQHF. CDR3 DNA sequence: TGTGCCAGCAGCTTAGGGGGACAGGAGGGGCCCCAGCATTTT. Filled out from reference TRBV13 and TRBJ1-5, the complete variable domain reads AAGVIQSPRHLIKEKRETATLKCYPIPRHDTVYWYQQGPGQDPQFLISFYEKMQSDKGSIPDRFSAQQFSDYHSELNMSSLELGDSALYFCASSLGGQEGPQHFGDGTRLSIL.

The rearrangement joins TRBV7-9 to TRBJ2-5; 7 nucleotides match TRBD1. Matching the DNA end better, TRBJ2-7 makes the J call doubtful. Germline CDR1 and CDR2: SEHNR and FQNEAQ (reference sequence). The length of the CDR3 is 14 residues. For the CDR3, the DNA is TGTGCCAGCAGCCGCAGGGACAGTTTGCGCGAGCAGTACTTC. The encoded protein is CASSRRDSLREQYF.

J is TRBJ1-2 and V is TRBV5-4; D remains unclear. Deletions cut 0 bases from V and 3 bases from J, with 9 bases between. This CDR3 comprises 14 residues. Per germline, CDR1 SGHNT and CDR2 YYREEE (reference sequence). The CDR3 loop is CASSLGPEDYGYTF. DNA of the CDR3: TGTGCCAGCAGCTTGGGCCCAGAAGACTATGGCTACACCTTC. Supplemented by reference TRBV5-4 and TRBJ1-2, the full variable domain reads ETGVTQSPTHLIKTRGQQVTLRCSSQSGHNTVSWYQQALGQGPQFIFQYYREEENGRGNFPPRFSGLQFPNYSSELNVNALELDDSALYLCASSLGPEDYGYTFGSGTRLTVV.

This clone has only one observation. Other DNA sequences in the same sample also yield this CDR3. The gene calls are TRBV15 and TRBJ1-5; D unclear. Trimming removed 5 bases from V and 5 bases from J, with 16 bases in between. The CDR3 covers 15 residues. The germline V gene has CDR1 LNHNV and CDR2 YYDKDF (reference sequence). DNA for the CDR3: TGTGCCACCAGCCCCGGAACGCCCGTGGATCAGCCCCAGCATTTT. Translated: CATSPGTPVDQPQHF.

The V and J genes are TRBV7-9 and TRBJ2-6, with D unresolved. CDR3 length: 15 residues. Germline V gene sequence: CDR1 SEHNR, CDR2 FQNEAQ (reference sequence). The V end was cut by 2 bases, the J end by 4 bases, with 9 bases between. The CDR3 reads CASSLPGPGANVLTF. CDR3 sequence (DNA): TGTGCCAGCAGCTTACCAGGCCCGGGGGCCAACGTCCTGACTTTC.

The chain uses TRBV5-1 and TRBJ2-3; D is possibly TRBD1 (5 bases). Germline V gene sequence: CDR1 SGHRS, CDR2 YFSETQ. The CDR3 is made up of 15 amino acids. V was pared by 0 bases and J by 2 bases, with 10 bases between. The CDR3 DNA is TGCGCCAGCAGCTTGGTAGGGGTGCCCACAGATACGCAGTATTTT. This codes for CASSLVGVPTDTQYF.

Points on this clone: It is likely a read error, because the conserved phenylalanine at the end of the CDR3 is missing. The limits of the CDR3 on the DNA are not certain, so only TCRdb's listed CDR3 is given. The chain recombines TRBV28 with TRBJ2-4; TRBD1, as called in the table, went unchecked against the DNA. Per germline, CDR1 MDHEN and CDR2 SYDVKM. The CDR3 totals 14 residues, both ends included. CDR3 loop: CASSSRGLWCHLKG.

This chain links TRBV19 with TRBJ2-5, with 9 bases identical to TRBD1. V lost 7 bases, J lost 4 bases, and 16 bases stayed unmatched. CDR1 is LNHDA and CDR2 is SQIVND in the germline V gene (reference sequence). This CDR3 is 17 amino acids long. The DNA for the CDR3 is TGTGCCAGTACCCCAACCGGGACAGGGCTGGTACGAGAGACCCAGTACTTC. This gives the protein CASTPTGTGLVRETQYF.

The chain joins TRBV5-4 to TRBJ2-4, with D uncertain. The CDR3 sequence is 14 residues long. In germline, CDR1 is SGHNT, CDR2 YYREEE (reference sequence). V was clipped by 0 bases and J by 5 bases, with 9 bases between them. The chain's CDR3 is CASSLDRSENIQYF. Written as DNA, the CDR3 is TGTGCCAGCAGCTTGGATAGGTCAGAAAACATTCAGTACTTC. Filled out from reference TRBV5-4 and TRBJ2-4, the complete variable domain reads ETGVTQSPTHLIKTRGQQVTLRCSSQSGHNTVSWYQQALGQGPQFIFQYYREEENGRGNFPPRFSGLQFPNYSSELNVNALELDDSALYLCASSLDRSENIQYFGAGTRLSVL.

J is TRBJ2-6 and V is TRBV9, with 7 bases aligning to TRBD2. V shed 3 bases and J 0 bases; nucleotides not matched to a gene: 3. This CDR3 spans 16 amino acids. Germline loops: CDR1 SGDLS, CDR2 YYNGEE. The CDR3 coding sequence is TGTGCCAGCAGCGCCCTAGCGGCCTCTGGGGCCAACGTCCTGACTTTC. This translates into CASSALAASGANVLTF.

The rearrangement joins TRBV13 to TRBJ1-1; D gene uncertain. The length of the CDR3 is 17 residues. With 6 bases removed from V and 5 bases from J, the gap between germline ends came to 25 bases. The germline V gene has CDR1 PRHDT and CDR2 FYEKMQ (reference sequence). The chain's CDR3 is CASRQIAGRKGGTEAFF. CDR3 DNA: TGTGCCAGCAGACAAATTGCGGGCAGGAAAGGTGGGACTGAAGCTTTCTTT.

V and J are TRBV6-4 and TRBJ2-3; 12 bases fit TRBD1. Germline CDR1 reads MRHNA; CDR2 reads SNTAGT. The CDR3 extends over 15 amino acids. The junction had 5 bases not matched to a gene; V was cut back by 5 bases and J by 5 bases. The CDR3 DNA follows: TGTGCCAGCAGTCCAGGGACAGGGGGCGTAGATACGCAGTATTTT. Encoded protein: CASSPGTGGVDTQYF.

The chain couples TRBV4-2 to TRBJ1-1; D is uncertain. Trimming pared 0 bases from V and 5 bases from J, leaving 13 bases between. Per germline, CDR1 LGHNA and CDR2 YNFKEQ. The CDR3 covers 15 residues. Here the CDR3 reads CASSQDEGRWTEAFF. The CDR3 DNA follows: TGTGCCAGCAGCCAAGACGAGGGTAGGTGGACTGAAGCTTTCTTT.

Here the CDR3 reads CASSQEVADSGDTQYF. CDR3 nucleotides: TGTGCCAGCAGCCAAGAAGTCGCAGATTCGGGAGATACGCAGTATTTT. V gene TRBV14 combines with J gene TRBJ2-3, with D hard to call. Germline-derived CDR1 and CDR2 are SGHDN and FVKESK. V shed 0 bases and J shed 5 bases, with 15 bases lying between them. The CDR3 is made up of 16 amino acids.

The rearrangement uses TRBV15 and TRBJ2-5; tentative D call: TRBD1 (6 bases). This CDR3 has 16 residues. The germline CDR1 and CDR2 sequences are LNHNV and YYDKDF (reference sequence). Between the trimmed V and J ends, which lost 0 bases and 5 bases, there was a span of 16 bases. This CDR3 reads CATSRDFQGRWETQYF. The CDR3 coding sequence is TGTGCCACCAGCAGAGATTTCCAGGGGCGTTGGGAGACCCAGTACTTC.

This clone was observed a handful of times. V gene TRBV27 combines with J gene TRBJ2-5; TRBD1 or TRBD2 may be the D gene (6 bases each). V dropped 5 bases and J dropped 4 bases, with 14 bases sitting between them. CDR3 length: 14 amino acids. Germline V lookup: CDR1 MNHEY, CDR2 SMNVEV (reference sequence). Written as DNA, the CDR3 is TGTGCCAGCAGTGACTCGGGGGCCAGAGAGACCCAGTACTTC. Its protein is CASSDSGARETQYF.